Listed below are T cell receptor beta chains from one sample, sequenced in a study of blood T cell repertoires in COVID-19. Clones were sequenced by immunoSEQ multiplex PCR, and TCRdb holds only the in-frame ones, with some missing. The sample consists of 200,000 to 250,000 clones, roughly 85% of them appearing once. The sequenced sample was peripheral blood. The receptor set was obtained from a woman aged 18-29 years with acute or convalescent COVID-19. Both conserved end residues are part of each CDR3. The D gene is left open where the match is weak. Size tells how often a clone was seen (once, few, many) or the class of an expanded clone, and some rows leave it out.

clone size	V gene	J gene	D gene	CDR3 DNA	CDR3 protein
-	TRBV12-3/TRBV12-4	TRBJ1-1	-	TGTGCCAGCAGTTTAGGGGACACCCCTCGAGCTTTCTTT	CASSLGDTPRAFF
-	TRBV5-4	TRBJ1-1	-	TGTGCCAGCAGCTCATTAGGGGGTTACAACACTGAAGCTTTCTTT	CASSSLGGYNTEAFF
-	TRBV19	TRBJ1-1	-	TGTGCCAGTAGACCCTTGGACAGAAACACTGAAGCTTTCTTT	CASRPLDRNTEAFF
-	TRBV30	TRBJ1-6	-	TGTGCCTGGAGTGAGCAGGGTAATTCACCCCTCCACTTT	CAWSEQGNSPLHF
once	TRBV5-1	TRBJ1-1	TRBD1	TGCGCCAGCAGCGTGGGACAGGGGGCTTTTGAAGCTTTCTTT	CASSVGQGAFEAFF
few	TRBV7-3	TRBJ1-1	TRBD1	TGTGCCAGCAGCTTAAAGGGAGGGACAGGGACCACTGAAGCTTTCTTT	CASSLKGGTGTTEAFF
-	TRBV6-4	TRBJ2-3	TRBD2	TGTGCCAGCAGTGAGGGACTAGCGGGATTGGCAGATACGCAGTATTTT	CASSEGLAGLADTQYF
once	TRBV9	TRBJ1-2	-	TGTGCCAGCAGCGTCTGGGAGAAGGGAAATTATGGCTACACCTTC	CASSVWEKGNYGYTF
-	TRBV11-3	TRBJ1-5	-	TGTGCCAGCCGGGGGACCTATAGCAATCAGCCCCAGCATTTT	CASRGTYSNQPQHF
-	TRBV7-6	TRBJ2-7	-	TGTGCCAGCAGCTTAGAAGGGGCCGACGAGCAGTACTTC	CASSLEGADEQYF
few	TRBV25-1	TRBJ1-3	TRBD1	TGTGCCAGCAGTGAAGGCGGACAGGGAAGGACCATATATTTT	CASSEGGQGRTIYF
-	TRBV28	TRBJ1-5	-	TGTGCCAGCAGTTCCCCTTATCAGCCCCAGCATTTT	CASSSPYQPQHF
-	TRBV12-3/TRBV12-4	TRBJ2-2	TRBD1	TGTGCCAGCCGAGCAGGGGGTGGCGGGGAGCTGTTTTTT	CASRAGGGGELFF
-	TRBV18	TRBJ2-7	TRBD1	TGTGCCAGCTCGCAGGGACAGTCCTACGAGCAGTACTTC	CASSQGQSYEQYF
-	TRBV28	TRBJ1-4	-	TGTGCCAGCAGTCCGGGGAGGGGGAGCGGAGCTGATGAAAAACTGTTTTTT	CASSPGRGSGADEKLFF
-	TRBV5-4	TRBJ1-4	TRBD1	TGTGCCAGCAGCCACCAAGACAGGGCCAATGAAAAACTGTTTTTT	CASSHQDRANEKLFF
few	TRBV9	TRBJ1-1	TRBD1	TGTGCCAGCAGCGACAGGGGCGACACTGAAGCTTTCTTT	CASSDRGDTEAFF
once	TRBV18	TRBJ1-5	-	TGTGCCAGCTCACCACCACCGGTAGGCAATCAGCCCCAGCATTTT	CASSPPPVGNQPQHF
-	TRBV7-9	TRBJ1-1	-	TGTGCCAGCAGCTCCGACAGAGTGAACACTGAAGCTTTCTTT	CASSSDRVNTEAFF
-	TRBV5-1	TRBJ2-7	-	TGCGCCAGCAGCAGGGATGACTACCTCTTCGAGCAGTACTTC	CASSRDDYLFEQYF
few	TRBV5-5	TRBJ1-2	TRBD1	TGTGCCAGCTCGACAGGGACCAACTATGGCTACACCTTC	CASSTGTNYGYTF
-	TRBV5-1	TRBJ1-3	TRBD1	TGCGCCAGCAGCCACGGGGACTTCAGGGGGATCTCTGGAAACACCATATATTTT	CASSHGDFRGISGNTIYF
-	TRBV28	TRBJ2-1	-	TGTGCCAGCAGTGCCCCACCGACAGTTGAGCAGTTCTTC	CASSAPPTVEQFF
-	TRBV24-1	TRBJ2-6	-	TGTGCCACCATGGACGGGAGCTCTGGGGCCAACGTCCTGACTTTC	CATMDGSSGANVLTF
-	TRBV29-1	TRBJ2-1	TRBD2	TGCAGCTCAGTAGCGGGATCTTTCTACAATGAGCAGTTCTTC	CSSVAGSFYNEQFF
-	TRBV11-2	TRBJ2-1	TRBD1	TGTGCCAGCAGCTTAGACACAGGGACAGGGAGGGAGCAGTTCTTC	CASSLDTGTGREQFF
-	TRBV27	TRBJ1-1	-	TGTGCCAGCAGCGGGGGGATGAACACTGAAGCTTTCTTT	CASSGGMNTEAFF
-	TRBV19	TRBJ2-7	TRBD1	TGTGCCAGTAGTGTAGACCGCGGGACAGGCTACGAGCAGTACTTC	CASSVDRGTGYEQYF
-	TRBV7-7	TRBJ2-1	TRBD2	TGTGCTAGCAGCCGAGGACTAGCGGGAGCTATGGATGAGCAGTTCTTC	CASSRGLAGAMDEQFF
once	TRBV7-2	TRBJ2-5	TRBD2	TGTGCCAGCAGTTCAGCGGGAGTCCAAGAGACCCAGTACTTC	CASSSAGVQETQYF
-	TRBV7-8	TRBJ1-6	-	TGTGCCAGCAGCTTCGGCCCCCAGGGCCTAAGCTCCTATAATTCACCCCTCCACTTT	CASSFGPQGLSSYNSPLHF
-	TRBV7-2	TRBJ1-6	TRBD1	TGTGCCAGCAGCCAGAGGACAGGGTCCCTTGCTTCACCCCTCCACTTT	CASSQRTGSLASPLHF